This TCR beta chain was identified during a study of human T cells and chemical hapten exposure. The sample's time point: patch test 1, 2 weeks after DPC sensitization. Treatment noted: therapeutic diphenylcyclopropenone sensitization with weekly scalp DPC. A single record per CDR3 protein comes from TCRdb applying MiXCR to the RACE reads. The repertoire includes 60,000 to 80,000 distinct CDR3 sequences, approximately 35% of them detected once, and nearly 9% sits in the top ten. J was trimmed by 12 bases and V by 6 bases; bases with no gene match: 19. CDR3 length equals 16 residues. Germline loops: CDR1 SQVTM, CDR2 ANQGSEA.

This TCR derives from a man aged 35-49 years with alopecia areata. Some clones in this sample may be carry-over from other donors' samples. The chain is built from TRBV29-1 and TRBJ2-1; 11 nucleotides agree with TRBD2. The source was whole blood, collected in connection with sensitization to the hapten diphenylcyclopropenone (DPC). For the CDR3, the DNA is TGCAGCGTGACCCTTCTAGGACTAGCGGGCCCAGGAGGGCAGTTCTTC. Translated: CSVTLLGLAGPGGQFF.